A single TCR beta chain is shown here with its context. The authors' processing: Estimates of nucleated cell counts were drawn from the amplification of reference gene primers. Method: immunoSEQ multiplex PCR; TCRdb's copy keeps in-frame clones and lacks some. V and J calls and clone size are copied from that table; D and trimming were computed from the DNA. The sample consists of approximately 180,000 clones, 88% of them appearing once. The sample originates from a study of blood T cell repertoires in COVID-19. Study-level background: Samples came from the United States, Italy and Spain, spanning acute and convalescent COVID-19.

The CDR3 spans 17 residues. Germline CDR1 is SNHLY and CDR2 is FYNNEI. Trimming cost V 11 bases and J 4 bases; bases outside gene matches: 15. The sequenced sample consisted of peripheral blood. This rearrangement joins TRBV2 to TRBJ2-7; 15 bases fit TRBD2. The TCR was taken from a man aged 40-55 years with active or convalescent COVID-19. The DNA of the CDR3 is TGTGCCGGTCGTCCCCGGACTAGCGGGAGGGCCAGGTACGAGCAGTACTTC. Protein: CAGRPRTSGRARYEQYF.